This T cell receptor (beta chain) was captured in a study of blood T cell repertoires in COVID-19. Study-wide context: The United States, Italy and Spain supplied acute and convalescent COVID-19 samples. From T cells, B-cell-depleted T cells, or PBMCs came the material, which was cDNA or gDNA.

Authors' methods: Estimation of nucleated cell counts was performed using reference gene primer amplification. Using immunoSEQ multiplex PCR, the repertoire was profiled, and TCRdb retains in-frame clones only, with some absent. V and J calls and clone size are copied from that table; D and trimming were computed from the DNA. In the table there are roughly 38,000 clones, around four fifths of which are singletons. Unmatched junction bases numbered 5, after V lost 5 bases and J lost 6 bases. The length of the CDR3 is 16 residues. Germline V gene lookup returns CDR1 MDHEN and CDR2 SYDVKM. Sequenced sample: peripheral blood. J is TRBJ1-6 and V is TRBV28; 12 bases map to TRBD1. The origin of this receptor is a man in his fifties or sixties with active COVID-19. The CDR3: CASSPTGQGANSPLHF. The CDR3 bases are TGTGCCAGCAGTCCTACGGGACAGGGGGCTAATTCACCCCTCCACTTT.